This T cell receptor (beta chain) was recorded in a study of cytomegalovirus exposure and HLA in healthy donors. The study, taken as a whole, reports: Three chains linked to CMV were shown in vitro to be specific for CMV antigens.

CDR3 length: 15 amino acids. Trimming at V came to 2 bases and at J to 1 base, leaving 2 bases not matched to a gene. Germline V gene sequence: CDR1 MGHRA, CDR2 YSYEKL. As for this clone: Its antigen remains unidentified.

This PCR relied on a set of 60 Vbeta primers and 13 Jbeta primers. Original methodology: Unique TCR beta chains totaled some 80 million in a later count, with roughly 11 million of them shared. This table comes from immunoSEQ multiplex PCR, and its TCRdb copy is limited to in-frame clones, with some not included. The V and J calls and clone size are taken from that table; D and trimming were inferred from the DNA. The profile shows approximately 180,000 clones, about 88% of them singletons. The receptor comes from a woman aged 18-35 years in good health and CMV-seronegative. Sequencing input: PBMCs. This sequence joins TRBV4-1 and TRBJ1-3; 7 bases fit TRBD1. The CDR3 DNA is TGCGCCAGCAGCCAAATCAGGGGGTCTGGAAACACCATATATTTT. Its protein is CASSQIRGSGNTIYF.